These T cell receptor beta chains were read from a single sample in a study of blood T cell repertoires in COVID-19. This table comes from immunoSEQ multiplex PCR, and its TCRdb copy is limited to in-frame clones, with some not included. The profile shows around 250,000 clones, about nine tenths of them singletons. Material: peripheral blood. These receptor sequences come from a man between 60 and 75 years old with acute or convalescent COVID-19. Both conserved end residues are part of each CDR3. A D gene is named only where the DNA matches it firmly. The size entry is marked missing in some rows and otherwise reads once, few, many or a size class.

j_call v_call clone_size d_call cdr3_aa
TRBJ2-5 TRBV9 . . CASKHRNSEQETQYF
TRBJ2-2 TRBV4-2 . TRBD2 CASSQGLAGATGELFF
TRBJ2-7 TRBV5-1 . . CASSLEGLPKYEQYF
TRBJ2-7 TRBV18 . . CASSPPPSATYEQYF
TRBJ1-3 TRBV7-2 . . CASSPAGSNTIYF
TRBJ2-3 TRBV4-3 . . CASSQEPQGYTQYF
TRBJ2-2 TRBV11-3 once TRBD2 CASSPDSGSPGELFF
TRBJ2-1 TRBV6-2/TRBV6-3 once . CASSYSILAYEQFF
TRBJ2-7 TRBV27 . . CASRVRGSSYEQYF
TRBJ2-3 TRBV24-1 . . CATSDLTSRGTDTQYF
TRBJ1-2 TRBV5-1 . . CASSLATGYRDGYTF
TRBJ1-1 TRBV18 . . CASSPREDTEAFF
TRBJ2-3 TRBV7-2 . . CASRPAQGTAGTQYF
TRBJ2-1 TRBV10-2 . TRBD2 CASGLAGGSEQFF
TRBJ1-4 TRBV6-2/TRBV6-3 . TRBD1 CASSYSETGPADGEKLFF
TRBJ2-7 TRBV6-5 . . CASSYSGGRNEQYF
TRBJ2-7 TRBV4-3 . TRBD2 CASSQFSTSDEQYF
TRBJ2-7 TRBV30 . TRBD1 CAWSAPRTGGNYEQYF
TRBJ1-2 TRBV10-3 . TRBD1 CAISEWTGNYGYTF
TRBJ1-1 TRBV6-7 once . CASSYSVTQGRGTEAFF
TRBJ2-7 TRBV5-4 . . CASSPEQLEVHEQYF
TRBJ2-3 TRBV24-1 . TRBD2 CATSDLLAGATDTQYF
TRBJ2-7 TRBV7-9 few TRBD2 CASSGGTSGSGVAYEQYF
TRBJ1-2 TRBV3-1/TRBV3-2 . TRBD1 CASSPQGARPGYTF
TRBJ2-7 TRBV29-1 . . CSVGAGKDYEQYF
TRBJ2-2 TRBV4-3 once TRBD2 CASSRRLAGTNTGELFF
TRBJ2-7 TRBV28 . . CAINRPQRGLARSSYEQYF
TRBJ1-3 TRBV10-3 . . CATGIGGSGNTIYF
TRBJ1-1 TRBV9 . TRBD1 CASSVAPRGQGTLNTEAFF
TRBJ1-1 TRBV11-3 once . CASSPTGGVNTEAFF
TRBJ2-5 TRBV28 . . CASSSAGAFQETQYF
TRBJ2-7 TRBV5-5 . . CASSQNRQPSSYEQYF
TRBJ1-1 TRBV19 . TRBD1 CASSFPGQGSNTEAFF
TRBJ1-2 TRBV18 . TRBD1 CASSPTTITGDYGYTF
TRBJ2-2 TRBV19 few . CASSSGDAGELFF
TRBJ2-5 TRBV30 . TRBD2 CAWSSPVTSGEETQYF
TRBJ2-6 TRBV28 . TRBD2 CASSPGVAGRSGANVLTF
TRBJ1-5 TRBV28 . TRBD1 CASIHLTGFGNQPQHF
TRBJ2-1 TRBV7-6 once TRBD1 CASSPLPGQGFQDEQFF
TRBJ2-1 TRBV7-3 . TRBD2 CASSLSPGRAYEQFF
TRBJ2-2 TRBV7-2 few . CASSFEGGTGELFF
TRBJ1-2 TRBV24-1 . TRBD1 CATSSTRTGWNGYTF
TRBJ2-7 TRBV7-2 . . CASSLNRGPYEQYF
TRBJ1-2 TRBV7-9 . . CASSLGGGYGYTF
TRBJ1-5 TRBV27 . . CASSLLGPGRSNQPQHF